This T cell receptor (beta chain) came from a study of blood T cell repertoires in COVID-19. Study overall: Donors in the United States, Italy and Spain gave samples during acute or convalescent COVID-19. PBMCs, B-cell-depleted T cells, or T cells were the source of the cDNA or gDNA that made up the material.

CDR3 length: 16 residues. V was shortened by 3 bases and J by 7 bases, with 17 bases between the two germline ends. Germline assignment: CDR1 SGHRS and CDR2 YFSETQ. Original methodology: Reference gene primer amplification yielded estimated nucleated cell counts. TCRdb keeps only in-frame clones here, not all; method: immunoSEQ multiplex PCR. D and trimming come from the DNA, and the V and J calls and clone size come from that table. The sample has around 130,000 clones, 86% seen once; the top ten hold roughly 4.7%. The chain uses TRBV5-1 and TRBJ1-6, with D uncertain. The sequenced sample consisted of peripheral blood. The sequence derives from a man aged 35-49 years with acute or convalescent COVID-19. The CDR3 is CASSYTGPSGNSPLHF. The DNA for the CDR3 is TGCGCCAGCAGCTACACCGGGCCCAGCGGGAATTCACCCCTCCACTTT.